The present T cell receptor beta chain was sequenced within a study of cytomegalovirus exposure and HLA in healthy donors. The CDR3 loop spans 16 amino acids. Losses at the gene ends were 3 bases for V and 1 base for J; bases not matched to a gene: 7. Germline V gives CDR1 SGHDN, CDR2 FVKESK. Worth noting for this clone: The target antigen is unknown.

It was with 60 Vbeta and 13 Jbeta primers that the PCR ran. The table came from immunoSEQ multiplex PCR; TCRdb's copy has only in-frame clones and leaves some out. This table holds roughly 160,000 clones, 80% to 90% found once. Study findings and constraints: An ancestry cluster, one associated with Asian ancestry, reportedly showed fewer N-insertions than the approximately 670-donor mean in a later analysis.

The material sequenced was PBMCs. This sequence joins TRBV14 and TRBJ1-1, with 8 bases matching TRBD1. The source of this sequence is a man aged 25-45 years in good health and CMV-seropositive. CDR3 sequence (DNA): TGTGCCAGCAGCCAGCTCCGGGACAGGCCGAACACTGAAGCTTTCTTT. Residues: CASSQLRDRPNTEAFF.